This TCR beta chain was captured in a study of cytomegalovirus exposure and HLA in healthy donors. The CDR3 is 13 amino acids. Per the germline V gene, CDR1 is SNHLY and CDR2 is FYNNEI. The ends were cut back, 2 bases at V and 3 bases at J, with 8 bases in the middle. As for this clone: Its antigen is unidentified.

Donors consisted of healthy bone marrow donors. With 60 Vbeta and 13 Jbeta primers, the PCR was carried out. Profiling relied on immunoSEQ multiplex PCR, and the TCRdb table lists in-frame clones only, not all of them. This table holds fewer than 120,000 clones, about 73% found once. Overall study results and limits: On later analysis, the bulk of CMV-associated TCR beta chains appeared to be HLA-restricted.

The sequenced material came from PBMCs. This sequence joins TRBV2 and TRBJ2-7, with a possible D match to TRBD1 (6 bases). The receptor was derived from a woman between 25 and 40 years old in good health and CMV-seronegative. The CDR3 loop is CASSETGFYEQYF. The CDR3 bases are TGTGCCAGCAGTGAAACAGGGTTCTACGAGCAGTACTTC. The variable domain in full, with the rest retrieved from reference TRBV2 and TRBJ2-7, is EPEVTQTPSHQVTQMGQEVILRCVPISNHLYFYWYRQILGQKVEFLVSFYNNEISEKSEIFDDQFSVERPDGSNFTLKIRSTKLEDSAMYFCASSETGFYEQYFGPGTRLTVT.